The table lists the clone carrying this T cell receptor (beta chain) with a few counts. The sample originates from a study of regulatory T cells in long-lasting Graves disease. Germline CDR1 SEHNR, CDR2 FQNEAQ (reference sequence). The V and J ends lost 5 bases and 9 bases, in that order; junction bases with no gene match: 9. CDR3 length: 15 residues. Time point meaning: newly diagnosed GD, antithyroid drugs for less than 3 months. The TCR library was made from RNA extracted from PBMCs. Library construction for TCR beta used iRepertoire HTBI primers and Arm-PCR of CDR3 regions. TCRdb re-derived calls from the multiplex PCR reads in MiXCR, one entry per CDR3 protein. This sample yields approximately 540,000 distinct CDR3 sequences, of which about 12% are seen a single time; roughly 8.9% belongs to the top ten. These records were also assigned to another study, of T cells in Graves' hyperthyroidism and ophthalmopathy. As that report states: The HTBI primer set drove a first-round RT-PCR of the TCR CDR3.

The V and J genes are TRBV7-9 and TRBJ1-6, with 8 positions matching TRBD1. Sequencing was performed on peripheral blood mononuclear cells (PBMCs), taken at new diagnosis, from a patient treated with antithyroid drugs. The TCR was taken from a woman aged 30 to 39 with Graves disease. The CDR3 is CASSPQTGVGSPLHF. Here the CDR3 DNA reads TGTGCCAGCAGCCCCCAGACAGGGGTCGGTTCACCCCTCCACTTT. Full variable domain (rest looked up from reference TRBV7-9 and TRBJ1-6): DTGVSQNPRHKITKRGQNVTFRCDPISEHNRLYWYRQTLGQGPEFLTYFQNEAQLEKSRLLSDRFSAERPKGSFSTLEIQRTEQGDSAMYLCASSPQTGVGSPLHFGNGTRLTVT.